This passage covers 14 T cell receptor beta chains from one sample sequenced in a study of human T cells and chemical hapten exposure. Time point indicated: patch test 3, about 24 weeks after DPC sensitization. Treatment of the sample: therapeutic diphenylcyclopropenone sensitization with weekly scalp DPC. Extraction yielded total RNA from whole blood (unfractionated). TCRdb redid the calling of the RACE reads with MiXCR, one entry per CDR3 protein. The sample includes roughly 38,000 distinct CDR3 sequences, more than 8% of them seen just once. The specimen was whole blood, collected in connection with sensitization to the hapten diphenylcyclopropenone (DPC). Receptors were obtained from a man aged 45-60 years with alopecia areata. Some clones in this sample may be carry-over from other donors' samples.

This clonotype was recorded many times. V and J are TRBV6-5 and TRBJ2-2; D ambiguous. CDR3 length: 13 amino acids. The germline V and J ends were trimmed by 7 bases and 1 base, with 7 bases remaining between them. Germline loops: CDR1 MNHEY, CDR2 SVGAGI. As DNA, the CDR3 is TGTGCCAGCACGGGCATGAACACCGGGGAGCTGTTTTTT. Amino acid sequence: CASTGMNTGELFF.

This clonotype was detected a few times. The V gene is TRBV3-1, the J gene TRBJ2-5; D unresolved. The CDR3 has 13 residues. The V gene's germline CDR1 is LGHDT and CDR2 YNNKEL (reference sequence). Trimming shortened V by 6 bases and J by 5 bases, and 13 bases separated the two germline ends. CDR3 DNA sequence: TGTGCCAGCAGACTCCCCCTTGAGGAGACCCAGTACTTC. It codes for CASRLPLEETQYF.

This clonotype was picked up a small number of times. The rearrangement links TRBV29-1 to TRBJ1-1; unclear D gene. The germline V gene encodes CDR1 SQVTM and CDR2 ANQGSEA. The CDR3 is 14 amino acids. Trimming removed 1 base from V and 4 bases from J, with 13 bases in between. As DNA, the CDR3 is TGCAGCGTTGAAGCGGGTTCTAGAGGCACTGAAGCTTTCTTT. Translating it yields CSVEAGSRGTEAFF. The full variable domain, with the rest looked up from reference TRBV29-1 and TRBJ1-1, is SAVISQKPSRDICQRGTSLTIQCQVDSQVTMMFWYRQQPGQSLTLIATANQGSEATYESGFVIDKFPISRPNLTFSTLTVSNMSPEDSSIYLCSVEAGSRGTEAFFGQGTRLTVV.

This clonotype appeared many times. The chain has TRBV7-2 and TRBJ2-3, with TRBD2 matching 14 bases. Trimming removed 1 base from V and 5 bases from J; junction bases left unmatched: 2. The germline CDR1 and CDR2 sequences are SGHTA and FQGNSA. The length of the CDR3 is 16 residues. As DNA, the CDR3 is TGTGCCAGCAGCTTAGAGACTAGCGGGAGGGAAGATACGCAGTATTTT. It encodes CASSLETSGREDTQYF.

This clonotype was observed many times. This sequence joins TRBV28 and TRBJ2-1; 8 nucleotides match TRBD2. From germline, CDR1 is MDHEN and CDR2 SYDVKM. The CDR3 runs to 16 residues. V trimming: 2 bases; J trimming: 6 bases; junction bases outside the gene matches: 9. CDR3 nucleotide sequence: TGTGCCAGCAGTTTACTGAGCGGGAGCGCTTCCAATGAGCAGTTCTTC. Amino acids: CASSLLSGSASNEQFF.

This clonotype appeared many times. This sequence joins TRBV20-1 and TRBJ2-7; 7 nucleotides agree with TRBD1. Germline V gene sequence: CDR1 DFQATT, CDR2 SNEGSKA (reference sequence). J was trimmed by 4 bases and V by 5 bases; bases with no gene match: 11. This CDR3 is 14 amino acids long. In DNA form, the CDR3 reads TGCAGTGCTCCACTGACAGGGCTGGGATACGAGCAGTACTTC. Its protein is CSAPLTGLGYEQYF.

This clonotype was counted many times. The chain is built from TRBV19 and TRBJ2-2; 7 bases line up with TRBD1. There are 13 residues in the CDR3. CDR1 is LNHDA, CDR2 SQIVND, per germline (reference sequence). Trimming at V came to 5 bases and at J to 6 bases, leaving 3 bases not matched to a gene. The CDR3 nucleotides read TGTGCCAGTAGTTTAACAGGGGCCGGGGAGCTGTTTTTT. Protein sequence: CASSLTGAGELFF.

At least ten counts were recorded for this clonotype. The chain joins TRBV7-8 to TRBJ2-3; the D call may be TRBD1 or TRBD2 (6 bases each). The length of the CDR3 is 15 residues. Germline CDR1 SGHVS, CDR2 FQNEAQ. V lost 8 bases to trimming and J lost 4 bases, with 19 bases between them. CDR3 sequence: CASEQNGGSADTQYF. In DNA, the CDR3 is TGTGCCAGCGAACAGAACGGGGGCTCGGCAGATACGCAGTATTTT.

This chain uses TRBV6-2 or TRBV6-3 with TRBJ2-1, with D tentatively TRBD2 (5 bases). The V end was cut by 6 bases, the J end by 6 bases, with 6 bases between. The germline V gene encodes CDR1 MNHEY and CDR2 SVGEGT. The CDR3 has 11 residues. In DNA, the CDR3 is TGTGCCAGCAGACTAGTCAATGAGCAGTTCTTC. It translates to CASRLVNEQFF.

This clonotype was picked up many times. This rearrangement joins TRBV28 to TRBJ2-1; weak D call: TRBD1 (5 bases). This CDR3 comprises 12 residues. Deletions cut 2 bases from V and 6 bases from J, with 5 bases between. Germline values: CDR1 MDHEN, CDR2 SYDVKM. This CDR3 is CASSLRGNEQFF. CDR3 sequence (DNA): TGTGCCAGCAGTTTAAGGGGCAATGAGCAGTTCTTC.

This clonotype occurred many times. The CDR3 loop is CSATQPGLAGVNTQYF. DNA for the CDR3: TGCAGTGCCACCCAACCGGGACTAGCGGGAGTGAATACGCAGTATTTT. The chain uses TRBV20-1 and TRBJ2-3; 14 bases line up with TRBD2. J was trimmed by 7 bases and V by 6 bases; bases with no gene match: 12. The germline V gene has CDR1 DFQATT and CDR2 SNEGSKA (reference sequence). There are 16 residues in the CDR3.

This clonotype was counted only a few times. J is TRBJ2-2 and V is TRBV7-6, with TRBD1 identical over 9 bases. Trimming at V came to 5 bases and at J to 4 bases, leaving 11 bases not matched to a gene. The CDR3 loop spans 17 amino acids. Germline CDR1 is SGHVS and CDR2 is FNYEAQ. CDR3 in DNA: TGTGCCAGCAGCCCGCGGACAGGGGCCGGAGGCACCGGGGAGCTGTTTTTT. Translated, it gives CASSPRTGAGGTGELFF.

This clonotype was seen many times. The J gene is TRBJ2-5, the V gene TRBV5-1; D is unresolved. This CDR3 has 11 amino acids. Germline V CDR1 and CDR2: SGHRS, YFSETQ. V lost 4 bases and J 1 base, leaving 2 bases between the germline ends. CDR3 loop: CASSIQETQYF. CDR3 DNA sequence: TGCGCCAGCAGCATCCAAGAGACCCAGTACTTC.

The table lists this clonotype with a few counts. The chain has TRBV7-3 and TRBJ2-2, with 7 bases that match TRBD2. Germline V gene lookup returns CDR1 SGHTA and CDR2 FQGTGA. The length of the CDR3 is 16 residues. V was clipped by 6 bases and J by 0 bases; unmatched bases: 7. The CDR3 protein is CASSSATSPNTGELFF. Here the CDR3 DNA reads TGTGCCAGCAGTTCCGCGACTAGCCCGAACACCGGGGAGCTGTTTTTT.